This T cell receptor beta chain is from a study of blood T cells in healthy people across ages. On this clonotype: The antigen remains undetermined.

Broader study findings: Unknown donor CMV status possibly confounded expanded clonotype changes.

Every donor gave roughly 9.2 milliliters of peripheral blood. Next came a second PCR, run for about 7 to 11 cycles, which used a sample-barcoded 5' primer along with a J-beta primer mix. Samples each returned at least 3 million CDR3-containing paired-end reads. A single record per CDR3 protein comes from TCRdb applying MiXCR to the 5' RACE reads. The table records around 400,000 distinct CDR3 sequences, over 45% of them present only once. The TCR originated in a man aged 55 to 70 in good health. The sequencing input was blood.

The CDR3 region is CSARSTSGGISSSGRWYTQYF. CDR3 DNA: TGCAGTGCTAGGTCGACCTCAGGGGGCATTTCGTCTAGCGGGAGATGGTATACGCAGTATTTT. The rearrangement links TRBV20-1 to TRBJ2-3, with 10 bases matching TRBD2. Germline V CDR1 and CDR2: DFQATT, SNEGSKA (reference sequence). V lost 3 bases to trimming and J lost 7 bases; unmatched junction nucleotides: 28. This CDR3 is built from 21 residues.